A single sample gave rise to the 18 T cell receptor beta chains below, sequenced in a study of metastatic and nonmetastatic thyroid tumors. TCRdb re-called clones via MiXCR from the PCR reads. The top ten hold approximately 16% of the sample, which has about 5,800 clones, about 39% seen once. Prior to thyroid surgery, none of the patients had received any treatment. Sequences were obtained from tumor tissue. These receptors all come from a male donor with papillary thyroid cancer or a benign thyroid nodule (not recorded which). Some clones in this sample may be carry-over from other donors' samples.

The V call is TRBV4-2, the J call TRBJ2-7; weak D call: TRBD2 (6 bases). The CDR3 length is 15 residues. V was shortened by 1 base and J by 2 bases, with 12 bases between the two germline ends. CDR1 is LGHNA, CDR2 YNFKEQ, per germline. The CDR3, as DNA: TGTGCCAGCAGCCAAGCTAGCGAAACTCCCTACGAGCAGTACTTC. This codes for CASSQASETPYEQYF.

The chain joins TRBV7-3 to TRBJ2-7; D remains ambiguous. The CDR3 covers 14 residues. The germline V gene has CDR1 SGHTA and CDR2 FQGTGA. V lost 2 bases and J lost 2, with 10 bases in between. CDR3 coding DNA: TGTGCCAGCAGCTTAGGTCACGGAGCCTACGAGCAGTACTTC. It yields the protein CASSLGHGAYEQYF.

V and J are TRBV6-2 or TRBV6-3 and TRBJ1-2, with 8 bases lining up with TRBD1. The ends lost 7 bases at V and 0 bases at J; junction bases unmatched: 10. CDR3 length: 16 residues. The germline CDR1 and CDR2 sequences are MNHEY and SVGEGT. The CDR3: CASIPGGGISNYGYTF. The CDR3 DNA follows: TGTGCCAGCATCCCAGGGGGCGGAATTTCTAACTATGGCTACACCTTC.

The genes are TRBV5-1 and TRBJ2-1; D gene uncertain. The V and J ends lost 3 bases and 0 bases respectively, with 7 bases between them. The germline V gene has CDR1 SGHRS and CDR2 YFSETQ. The CDR3 is 14 residues long. CDR3 DNA: TGCGCCAGCAGCTCCAGTAGCTCCTACAATGAGCAGTTCTTC. It encodes CASSSSSSYNEQFF.

The rearrangement joins TRBV4-1 to TRBJ1-1; D gene unclear. The CDR3 runs to 14 residues. V lost 0 bases and J 6 bases, leaving 11 bases between the germline ends. Looked up from germline, CDR1 is MGHRA and CDR2 is YSYEKL. CDR3 sequence: CASSQDPGSAEAFF. The CDR3 bases are TGCGCCAGCAGCCAAGATCCGGGTAGCGCTGAAGCTTTCTTT.

The table lists this clone with a few counts. The chain couples TRBV27 to TRBJ1-1, with 7 bases matching TRBD1. The CDR3 has 15 amino acids. Losses at the gene ends were 6 bases for V and 0 bases for J; bases not matched to a gene: 7. The V gene's germline CDR1 is MNHEY and CDR2 SMNVEV (reference sequence). CDR3 sequence reads: CASSFSGTVNTEAFF. The CDR3 DNA reads TGTGCCAGCAGCTTCTCCGGGACAGTGAACACTGAAGCTTTCTTT.

In its sample, this clone is medium-sized. The chain has TRBV7-2 and TRBJ1-2; D remains unclear. Germline V gene lookup returns CDR1 SGHTA and CDR2 FQGNSA. CDR3 size: 13 residues. Trimming stripped 3 bases from V and 2 bases from J, with 7 bases between. This chain's CDR3 is CASSLDGNYGYTF. As DNA, the CDR3 is TGTGCCAGCAGCTTGGACGGAAACTATGGCTACACCTTC.

J is TRBJ2-5 and V is TRBV20-1, with D tentatively TRBD2 (5 bases). Germline loops: CDR1 DFQATT, CDR2 SNEGSKA (reference sequence). This CDR3 comprises 15 residues. Trimming removed 5 bases at V and 4 bases at J, with 20 bases between. CDR3 in DNA: TGCAGTGCTGCACCCCGCCCCGGGGAACCAGAGACCCAGTACTTC. It is translated as CSAAPRPGEPETQYF.

The V call is TRBV6-4, the J call TRBJ1-2; 9 nucleotides line up with TRBD1. Germline V lookup: CDR1 MRHNA, CDR2 SNTAGT. The CDR3 consists of 14 residues. The V and J ends lost 5 bases and 6 bases, in that order; junction bases with no gene match: 7. The CDR3: CASSPTGGADGYTF. The CDR3 DNA sequence: TGTGCCAGCAGTCCTACAGGGGGCGCAGATGGCTACACCTTC.

This clone was counted only a few times. The chain is built from TRBV12-3 or TRBV12-4 and TRBJ2-7; D perhaps matches TRBD1 (5 bases). CDR3 length: 18 amino acids. V shed 6 bases and J shed 2 bases, with 26 bases lying between them. This CDR3 reads CASSPGHSSHPATYEQYF. The CDR3 nucleotides are TGTGCCAGCAGCCCAGGACATTCCTCACATCCTGCGACCTACGAGCAGTACTTC.

V usage is TRBV28 and J usage is TRBJ1-2; D not resolved. Germline V lookup: CDR1 MDHEN, CDR2 SYDVKM. The V end lost 4 bases, the J end lost 4 bases, and 16 bases lay between the germline ends. This CDR3 has 15 residues. The CDR3 nucleotides are TGTGCCAGCAGTTCGAACGGAGGTTATGGCTATGGCTACACCTTC. Encoded protein: CASSSNGGYGYGYTF.

This clone was found a few times. V and J are TRBV9 and TRBJ2-7; tentatively, D is TRBD1 or TRBD2 (7 bases each). Trimming removed 4 bases at V and 0 bases at J, with 11 bases between. This CDR3 is 14 amino acids long. Germline V gives CDR1 SGDLS, CDR2 YYNGEE. DNA for the CDR3: TGTGCCAGCAGCCCAGGGGGGGACTCCTACGAGCAGTACTTC. Protein: CASSPGGDSYEQYF. The variable domain in full, with the rest retrieved from reference TRBV9 and TRBJ2-7, is DSGVTQTPKHLITATGQRVTLRCSPRSGDLSVYWYQQSLDQGLQFLIQYYNGEERAKGNILERFSAQQFPDLHSELNLSSLELGDSALYFCASSPGGDSYEQYFGPGTRLTVT.

The CDR3 loop is CASSLGSGLAGSYEQYF. The CDR3 DNA reads TGTGCCAGCAGCTTAGGATCTGGATTGGCAGGGTCGTACGAGCAGTACTTC. The chain joins TRBV11-2 to TRBJ2-7; maybe TRBD1 (5 bases). The CDR3 contains 17 residues. Looked up from germline, CDR1 is SGHAT and CDR2 is FQNNGV. With 1 base removed from V and 4 bases from J, the gap between germline ends came to 20 bases.

This clone was seen ten or more times. The V call is TRBV5-1, the J call TRBJ2-3; 14 nucleotides match TRBD2. Germline trimming cut 0 bases from V and 0 bases from J; bases unmatched to any gene: 3. The CDR3 has 18 residues. The germline gives CDR1 SGHRS, CDR2 YFSETQ. The CDR3 DNA sequence: TGCGCCAGCAGCTTGGGGGGACTAGCGGGGGAAAGCACAGATACGCAGTATTTT. Translation gives CASSLGGLAGESTDTQYF.

This chain joins TRBV6-2 or TRBV6-3 and TRBJ2-2; 13 bases line up with TRBD2. The germline V gene encodes CDR1 MNHEY and CDR2 SVGEGT. The CDR3 covers 17 residues. V lost 6 bases and J lost 3; bases outside the gene matches: 7. CDR3 DNA sequence: TGTGCCAGCAGGGAACTAGCGGGGGGGCAGGACACCGGGGAGCTGTTTTTT. Its translation is CASRELAGGQDTGELFF.

This clone is large by share. The chain's CDR3 is CASSLGAQGAKNIQYF. The CDR3 bases are TGTGCCAGCAGCTTGGGGGCCCAAGGAGCCAAAAACATTCAGTACTTC. The chain is built from TRBV5-6 and TRBJ2-4; no definite D call. Germline V lookup: CDR1 SGHDT, CDR2 YYEEEE. The germline V and J ends were trimmed by 0 bases and 0 bases, with 10 bases remaining between them. The CDR3 length is 16 residues.

V usage is TRBV2 and J usage is TRBJ1-2; 9 bases line up with TRBD1. Losses at the gene ends were 4 bases for V and 7 bases for J; bases not matched to a gene: 7. Germline CDR1 reads SNHLY; CDR2 reads FYNNEI. The CDR3 loop spans 14 amino acids. CDR3 loop: CASSVRTGVFGYTF. The CDR3 DNA reads as TGTGCCAGCAGTGTAAGGACAGGGGTATTTGGCTACACCTTC.

V and J are TRBV7-9 and TRBJ1-2; 8 nucleotides agree with TRBD1. The CDR3 is 14 amino acids. J gave up 2 bases and V 3 bases, and 2 bases lay outside the gene matches. Looked up from germline, CDR1 is SEHNR and CDR2 is FQNEAQ (reference sequence). The CDR3 DNA sequence: TGTGCCAGCAGCTTTTGGGACAGGAACTATGGCTACACCTTC. It codes for CASSFWDRNYGYTF.